These 4 T cell receptor beta chains were all obtained from the same sample, sequenced in a study of shared clonotypes between healthy human individuals. Clones were sequenced by immunoSEQ multiplex PCR, and TCRdb holds only the in-frame ones, with some missing. The profile shows over a million clones, roughly 74% of them singletons. Sequenced sample: memory CD4+ T cells from PBMCs. The subset here: CD45RA-negative fraction. These receptors were obtained from a young man in good health. Some clones in this sample may be carry-over from other donors' samples.

V is TRBV13 and J is TRBJ2-7; 12 bases are a match to TRBD2. The CDR3 consists of 16 residues. Germline CDR1 PRHDT, CDR2 FYEKMQ (reference sequence). Trimming at V came to 0 bases and at J to 6 bases, leaving 6 bases not matched to a gene. This CDR3 is CASSLGLAGGPSEQYF. Here the CDR3 DNA reads TGTGCCAGCAGCTTAGGGCTAGCGGGAGGGCCTTCCGAGCAGTACTTC.

The chain recombines TRBV5-6 with TRBJ1-4, with 9 bases that match TRBD1. Germline V lookup: CDR1 SGHDT, CDR2 YYEEEE. This CDR3 comprises 14 residues. V was clipped by 3 bases and J by 8 bases; unmatched bases: 5. The CDR3 is CASSWTGVGEKLFF. CDR3 coding DNA: TGTGCCAGCAGCTGGACAGGGGTAGGCGAAAAACTGTTTTTT.

A word on this clone: Its ends do not fully match the called genes, so a read error is possible. Other nucleotide sequences in the sample specify the same CDR3. The chain uses TRBV7-2 and TRBJ2-3, with 8 nucleotides matching TRBD2. This CDR3 is built from 17 residues. The V gene's germline CDR1 is SGHTA and CDR2 FQGNSA. The CDR3 DNA is TGTGCCAGCAGCTTGATTGGCGGGAGGACCCGCACGGATACGCAGTATTTT. Protein sequence: CASSLIGGRTRTDTQYF.

V is TRBV5-1 and J is TRBJ2-3; no definite D call. Per the germline V gene, CDR1 is SGHRS and CDR2 is YFSETQ. This CDR3 spans 13 amino acids. The V gene lost 4 bases and the J gene lost 7 bases, with 13 bases spanning the gap. CDR3 sequence (DNA): TGCGCCAGCAGCCCCGACGGTGAGAATACGCAGTATTTT. As protein: CASSPDGENTQYF.